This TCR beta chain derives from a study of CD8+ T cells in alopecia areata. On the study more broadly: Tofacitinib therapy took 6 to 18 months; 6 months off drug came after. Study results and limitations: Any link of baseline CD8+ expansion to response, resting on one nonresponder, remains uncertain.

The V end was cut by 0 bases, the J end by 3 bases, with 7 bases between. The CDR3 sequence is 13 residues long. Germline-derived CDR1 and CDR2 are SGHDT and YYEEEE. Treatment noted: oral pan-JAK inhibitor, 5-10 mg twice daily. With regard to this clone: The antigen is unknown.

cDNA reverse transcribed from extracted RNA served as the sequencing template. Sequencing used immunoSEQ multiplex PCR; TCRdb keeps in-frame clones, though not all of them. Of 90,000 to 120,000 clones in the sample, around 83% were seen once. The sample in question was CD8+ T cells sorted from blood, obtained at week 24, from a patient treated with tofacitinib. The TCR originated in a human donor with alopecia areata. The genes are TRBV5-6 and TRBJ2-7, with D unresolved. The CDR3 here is CASSLEAVYEQYF. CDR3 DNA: TGTGCCAGCAGCTTGGAGGCGGTCTACGAGCAGTACTTC.